One and the same sample provided the 2 T cell receptor beta chains below, sequenced in a study of blood T cell repertoires in COVID-19. Using immunoSEQ multiplex PCR, the repertoire was profiled, and TCRdb retains in-frame clones only, with some absent. The table has 180,000 or so clones, 65% to 85% seen once; the top ten hold about 3.6%. The specimen sequenced was PBMCs or T cells enriched from blood (not recorded which). The receptors here all came from a woman between 45 and 65 years old in a cohort exposed to, infected with or recovered from COVID-19 (not recorded which).

About this clone itself: This may arise from a read error, as a much more abundant clone is one base away. The rearrangement links TRBV5-6 to TRBJ1-2; 7 nucleotides match TRBD1. The CDR3 sequence is 14 residues long. Trimming removed 0 bases from V and 2 bases from J; junction bases left unmatched: 1. Per germline, CDR1 SGHDT and CDR2 YYEEEE. The CDR3 reads CASSLVQGNYGYTF. The CDR3 DNA sequence: TGTGCCAGCAGCTTGGTACAGGGGAACTATGGCTACACCTTC.

CDR3 in DNA: TGTGCCAGCGGCGAATACGGGTACACTGAAGCTTTCTTT. It codes for CASGEYGYTEAFF. The chain couples TRBV6-5 to TRBJ1-1; D uncertain. This CDR3 is 13 amino acids long. The V end was cut by 8 bases, the J end by 3 bases, with 13 bases between. The V gene's germline CDR1 is MNHEY and CDR2 SVGAGI.